This T cell receptor beta chain is drawn from a study of patients and donors after allogeneic stem cell transplantation. Notes on this clonotype: A single base separates this from a much larger clone, so it may be a read error.

Germline lookup yields CDR1 SNHLY and CDR2 FYNNEI. CDR3 length: 14 residues. TCRdb called the RT-PCR reads again in MiXCR, with one record for every CDR3 protein. The sample has about 410,000 distinct CDR3 sequences, roughly 17% seen once. This clonotype was sampled from a human donor who was either an allogeneic HSCT recipient or a stem cell or donor lymphocyte infusion donor (not recorded which). It is not recorded whose cells these are; they may come from a transplant donor. The sequencing input was blood, either unsorted or a sorted T cell fraction (not recorded which). The V and J genes are TRBV2 and TRBJ2-5, with 12 bases fitting TRBD2. The CDR3 sequence: CPSSEALAGGTQYF. In DNA form, the CDR3 reads TGTCCCAGCAGTGAGGCACTAGCGGGAGGAACCCAGTACTTC. Supplemented by reference TRBV2 and TRBJ2-5, the full variable domain reads EPEVTQTPSHQVTQMGQEVILRCVPISNHLYFYWYRQILGQKVEFLVSFYNNEISEKSEIFDDQFSVERPDGSNFTLKIRSTKLEDSAMYFCPSSEALAGGTQYFGPGTRLLVL.